This is a list of T cell receptor beta chains from one sample in a study of blood T cell repertoires in COVID-19. Assay used: immunoSEQ multiplex PCR; TCRdb lists only in-frame clones, some missing. This sample yields more than 200,000 clones, of which roughly 86% are seen a single time; around 2.9% belongs to the top ten. Material for sequencing was peripheral blood. The source is a woman aged 55 to 70 with acute or convalescent COVID-19. Each CDR3 is given with its conserved first and last residue. Each record gives: V gene, D gene, J gene, clone size, CDR3 protein, CDR3 DNA. A D gene is named only where the DNA matches it firmly. Size values are once, few and many counts, or a class for expanded clones, and some rows have none.

>TRBV11-2|-|TRBJ1-4|-
CASSSMGPDPTNEKLFF
TGTGCCAGCAGCTCAATGGGGCCGGATCCAACTAATGAAAAACTGTTTTTT
>TRBV3-1/TRBV3-2|TRBD1|TRBJ1-5|-
CASSPSPGTGSGNQPQHF
TGTGCCAGCAGCCCGAGCCCCGGGACAGGGTCTGGCAATCAGCCCCAGCATTTT
>TRBV20-1|TRBD2|TRBJ2-1|-
CSASQASGVNEQFF
TGCAGTGCTAGTCAGGCTAGCGGGGTTAATGAGCAGTTCTTC
>TRBV7-2|TRBD2|TRBJ2-3|-
CASSRGTSGFTDTQYF
TGTGCCAGCAGCAGGGGGACTAGCGGGTTCACAGATACGCAGTATTTT
>TRBV3-1/TRBV3-2|TRBD2|TRBJ2-2|-
CASSRGGPNTGELFF
TGTGCCAGCAGCCGCGGGGGGCCGAACACCGGGGAGCTGTTTTTT
>TRBV2|TRBD1|TRBJ1-5|-
CASSAQGGNQPQHF
TGTGCCAGCAGCGCACAGGGGGGCAATCAGCCCCAGCATTTT
>TRBV27|TRBD1|TRBJ1-4|-
CASSPRSHRGPNEKLFF
TGTGCCAGCAGTCCGCGGTCCCACAGGGGCCCTAATGAAAAACTGTTTTTT
>TRBV5-8|-|TRBJ1-1|-
CASSPGVALDTEAFF
TGTGCCAGCTCACCGGGAGTGGCGCTGGACACTGAAGCTTTCTTT
>TRBV7-6|-|TRBJ2-7|-
CASSLGTTLAYEQYF
TGTGCCAGCAGCTTGGGCACAACCCTCGCCTACGAGCAGTACTTC
>TRBV4-2|TRBD1|TRBJ2-7|-
CASRKQGTGLSYEQYF
TGTGCCAGCAGGAAACAGGGGACAGGCCTCTCCTACGAGCAGTACTTC
>TRBV5-1|TRBD1|TRBJ1-2|-
CASSAGQGRSDGYTF
TGCGCCAGCAGCGCCGGACAGGGGAGAAGCGATGGCTACACCTTC
>TRBV6-5|-|TRBJ1-1|-
CASSRNTEAFF
TGTGCCAGCAGTCGGAACACTGAAGCTTTCTTT
>TRBV2|TRBD1|TRBJ2-7|-
CASRSGTGAYEQYF
TGTGCCAGCAGATCCGGGACAGGGGCGTACGAGCAGTACTTC
>TRBV18|-|TRBJ1-2|-
CASSHAEDYGYTF
TGTGCCAGCTCACATGCAGAGGACTATGGCTACACCTTC
>TRBV3-1/TRBV3-2|TRBD2|TRBJ2-5|-
CASSLAGRSVETQYF
TGTGCCAGCAGCCTAGCGGGAAGGTCGGTAGAGACCCAGTACTTC
>TRBV3-1/TRBV3-2|-|TRBJ1-1|-
CASSRGSLNTEAFF
TGTGCCAGCAGCCGAGGCTCCCTGAACACTGAAGCTTTCTTT
>TRBV15|-|TRBJ1-5|-
CATSREGGYSNQPQHF
TGTGCCACCAGTCGGGAGGGGGGGTATAGCAATCAGCCCCAGCATTTT
>TRBV21-1|-|TRBJ2-5|once
CASSTKDRDQETQYF
TGTGCCAGCAGCACCAAGGACAGGGACCAAGAGACCCAGTACTTC
>TRBV5-1|TRBD1|TRBJ1-4|-
CASSSADRFGIGNEKLFF
TGCGCCAGCAGCTCGGCGGACAGGTTCGGTATCGGTAATGAAAAACTGTTTTTT
>TRBV18|TRBD1|TRBJ1-5|-
CASSLQGALNQPQHF
TGTGCCAGCTCACTACAGGGGGCATTGAATCAGCCCCAGCATTTT
>TRBV10-3|-|TRBJ2-3|-
CAISEANQGTDTQYF
TGTGCCATCAGTGAGGCAAATCAGGGGACAGATACGCAGTATTTT
>TRBV7-2|-|TRBJ2-1|-
CASSFQGLGAYNEQFF
TGTGCCAGCAGCTTTCAGGGGCTTGGGGCCTACAATGAGCAGTTCTTC
>TRBV11-2|TRBD2|TRBJ2-3|-
CASSKLMTSGGGTDTQYF
TGTGCCAGCAGCAAACTTATGACTAGCGGGGGGGGCACAGATACGCAGTATTTT
>TRBV11-2|-|TRBJ2-3|-
CASSRMASTDTQYF
TGTGCCAGCAGCCGAATGGCTAGCACAGATACGCAGTATTTT
>TRBV2|TRBD2|TRBJ2-5|-
CASSDFSGVFGETQYF
TGTGCCAGCAGTGATTTTAGCGGGGTATTCGGGGAGACCCAGTACTTC
>TRBV21-1|-|TRBJ1-6|-
CASSFSPLGLAGSPLHF
TGTGCCAGCAGCTTCTCCCCCCTGGGACTGGCGGGTTCACCCCTCCACTTT